This TCR beta chain comes out of a study of blood T cell repertoires in COVID-19. Study overall: Both acute and convalescent COVID-19 samples were obtained from the United States, Italy and Spain.

This clone was seen only a few times. The germline V gene encodes CDR1 SGHVS and CDR2 FQNEAQ. The germline V and J ends were trimmed by 5 bases and 2 bases, with 13 bases remaining between them. The CDR3 is 14 residues long. In the authors' workflow: Amplified reference gene primers provided the basis for estimating nucleated cell counts. TCRdb keeps only in-frame clones here, not all; method: immunoSEQ multiplex PCR. Clone size and the V and J calls come from that table; the DNA yielded D and trimming. The sample has about 220,000 clones, approximately 82% seen once. The sequence was collected from a man aged 45-65 years with active or convalescent COVID-19. V gene TRBV7-8 combines with J gene TRBJ2-7; maybe TRBD1 (5 bases). Sequences were obtained from peripheral blood. CDR3 region: CASSTLDNTYEQYF. As DNA, the CDR3 is TGTGCCAGCAGCACTCTGGACAACACCTACGAGCAGTACTTC.